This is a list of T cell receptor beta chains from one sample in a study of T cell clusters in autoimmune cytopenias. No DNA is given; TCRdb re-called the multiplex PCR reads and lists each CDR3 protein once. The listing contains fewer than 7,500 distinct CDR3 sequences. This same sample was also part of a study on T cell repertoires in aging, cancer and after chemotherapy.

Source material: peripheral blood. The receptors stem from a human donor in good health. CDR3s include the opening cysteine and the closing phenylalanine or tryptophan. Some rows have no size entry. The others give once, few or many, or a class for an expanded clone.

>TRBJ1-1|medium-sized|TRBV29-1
CSVRVGPMNTEAFF
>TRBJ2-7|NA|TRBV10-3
CAIRPLDSSSYEQYF
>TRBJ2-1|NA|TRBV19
CASSSARAEEQFF
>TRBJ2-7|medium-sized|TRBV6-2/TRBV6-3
CASTLDRGVHSYEQYF
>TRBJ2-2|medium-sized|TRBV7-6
CASSSHRQGSGELFF
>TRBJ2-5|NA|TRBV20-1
CSAEQGEETQYF
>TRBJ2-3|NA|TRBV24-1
CATSDPTLGREGTDTQYF
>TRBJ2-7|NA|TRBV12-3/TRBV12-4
CASSRVGSGDEQYF
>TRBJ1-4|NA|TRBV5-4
CASSSKEATNEKLFF
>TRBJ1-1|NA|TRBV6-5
CASSSGKIAFF